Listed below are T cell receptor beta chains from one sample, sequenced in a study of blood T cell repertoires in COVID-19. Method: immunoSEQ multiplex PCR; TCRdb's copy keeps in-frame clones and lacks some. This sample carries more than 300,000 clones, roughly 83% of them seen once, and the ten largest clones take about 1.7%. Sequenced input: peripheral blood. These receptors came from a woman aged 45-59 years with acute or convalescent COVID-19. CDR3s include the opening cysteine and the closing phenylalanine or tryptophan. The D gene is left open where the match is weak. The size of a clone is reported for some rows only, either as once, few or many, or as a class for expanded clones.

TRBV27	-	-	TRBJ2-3	CASRIAALSTDTQYF	TGTGCCAGCAGAATAGCGGCCCTAAGCACAGATACGCAGTATTTT
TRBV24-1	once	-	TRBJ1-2	CATSDADSNYGYTF	TGTGCCACCAGTGATGCCGACTCTAACTATGGCTACACCTTC
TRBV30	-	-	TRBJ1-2	CAWSRDYGYTF	TGTGCCTGGAGTCGGGACTATGGCTACACCTTC
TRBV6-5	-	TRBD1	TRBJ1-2	CASDRGLVGYTF	TGTGCCAGCGACAGGGGGCTTGTTGGCTACACCTTC
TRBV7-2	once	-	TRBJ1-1	CASSSPTGGGMMNTEAFF	TGTGCCAGCAGCTCCCCGACCGGCGGCGGGATGATGAACACTGAAGCTTTCTTT
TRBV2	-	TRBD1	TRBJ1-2	CASSTGTAYGYTF	TGTGCCAGCAGCACCGGGACAGCCTATGGCTACACCTTC
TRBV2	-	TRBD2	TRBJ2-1	CARKGREVYNEQFF	TGTGCCAGAAAGGGTCGGGAGGTTTACAATGAGCAGTTCTTC
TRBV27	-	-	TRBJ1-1	CASSLRPQGNTEAFF	TGTGCCAGCAGTTTAAGGCCGCAGGGAAACACTGAAGCTTTCTTT
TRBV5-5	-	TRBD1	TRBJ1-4	CASSLWTGGYEKLFF	TGTGCCAGCAGCTTATGGACAGGGGGGTATGAAAAACTGTTTTTT
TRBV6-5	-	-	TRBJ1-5	CASSRTRDVEPQHF	TGTGCCAGCAGTAGGACCCGGGATGTCGAGCCCCAGCATTTT
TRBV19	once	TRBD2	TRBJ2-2	CASLSGSPGELFF	TGTGCCAGTCTTAGCGGGAGCCCCGGGGAGCTGTTTTTT
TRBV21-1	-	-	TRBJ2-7	CASSKVLGQGSNSYEQYF	TGTGCCAGCAGCAAAGTTCTTGGCCAGGGGTCGAACTCCTACGAGCAGTACTTC
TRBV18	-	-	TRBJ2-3	CASSQLQGRGDTQYF	TGTGCCAGCTCGCAATTACAGGGTCGAGGGGATACGCAGTATTTT
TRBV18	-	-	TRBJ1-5	CASSPNQDQPQHF	TGTGCCAGCTCACCTAACCAGGATCAGCCCCAGCATTTT
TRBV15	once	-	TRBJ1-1	CATSRVYTEAFF	TGTGCCACCAGTCGGGTTTACACTGAAGCTTTCTTT
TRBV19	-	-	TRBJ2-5	CASSSSLRGRTPQETQYF	TGTGCCAGTAGTTCGAGCCTTAGAGGACGGACTCCCCAAGAGACCCAGTACTTC
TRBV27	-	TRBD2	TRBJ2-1	CASSFWTSGYNEQFF	TGTGCCAGCAGTTTCTGGACTAGCGGTTACAATGAGCAGTTCTTC
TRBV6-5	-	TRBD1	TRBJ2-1	CASSYSEGGADEQFF	TGTGCCAGCAGTTACTCTGAAGGGGGCGCGGATGAGCAGTTCTTC
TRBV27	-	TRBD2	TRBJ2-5	CASRLSGEETQYF	TGTGCCAGCAGGCTTAGCGGGGAAGAGACCCAGTACTTC
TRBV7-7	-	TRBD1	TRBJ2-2	CASSRATGGGGELFF	TGTGCCAGCAGCCGGGCGACAGGGGGGGGCGGGGAGCTGTTTTTT
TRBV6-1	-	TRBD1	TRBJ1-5	CASSEVGTGNQPQHF	TGTGCCAGCAGTGAAGTAGGGACAGGCAATCAGCCCCAGCATTTT
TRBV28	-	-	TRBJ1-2	CASSLDLEEGYTF	TGTGCCAGCAGCTTAGACCTTGAGGAGGGCTACACCTTC
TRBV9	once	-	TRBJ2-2	CASSVNGGRHTGELFF	TGTGCCAGCAGCGTAAACGGGGGTCGGCACACCGGGGAGCTGTTTTTT
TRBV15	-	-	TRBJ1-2	CATSTTYSGGSSYGYTF	TGTGCCACCAGCACCACCTACAGTGGGGGGTCCTCCTATGGCTACACCTTC
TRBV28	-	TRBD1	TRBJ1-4	CASSSQGAREKLFF	TGTGCCAGCAGTTCACAGGGGGCAAGGGAAAAACTGTTTTTT
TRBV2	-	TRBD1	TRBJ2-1	CASSLQGADNEQFF	TGTGCCAGCAGCTTACAGGGGGCGGACAATGAGCAGTTCTTC
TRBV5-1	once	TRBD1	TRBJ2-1	CASSLPRQGGDEQFF	TGCGCCAGCAGCCTCCCCAGACAGGGTGGCGATGAGCAGTTCTTC
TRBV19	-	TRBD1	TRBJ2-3	CASQRQGHPSDTQYF	TGTGCCAGTCAAAGACAGGGGCACCCCTCGGATACGCAGTATTTT
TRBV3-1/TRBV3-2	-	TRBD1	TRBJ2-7	CASSPGTGTYEQYF	TGTGCCAGCAGCCCAGGGACAGGGACGTACGAGCAGTACTTC
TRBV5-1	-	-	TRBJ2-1	CASSLEAEYNEQFF	TGCGCCAGCAGCTTGGAAGCGGAATACAATGAGCAGTTCTTC
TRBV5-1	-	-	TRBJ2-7	CASSLRQTYEQYF	TGCGCCAGCAGCTTGAGACAAACCTACGAGCAGTACTTC
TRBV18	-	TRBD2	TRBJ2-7	CASSPRLAGTYEQYF	TGTGCCAGCTCACCACGGCTAGCGGGAACCTACGAGCAGTACTTC
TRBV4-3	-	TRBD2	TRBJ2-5	CASSHLAGGSVVETQYF	TGCGCCAGCAGCCACCTAGCGGGAGGTTCGGTCGTGGAGACCCAGTACTTC
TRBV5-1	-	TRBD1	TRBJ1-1	CASSLEGAGGLAEAFF	TGCGCCAGCAGCTTGGAGGGGGCAGGGGGCTTGGCTGAAGCTTTCTTT
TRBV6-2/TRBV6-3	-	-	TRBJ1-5	CASSYRRNSNQPQHF	TGTGCCAGCAGTTATCGGAGAAATAGCAATCAGCCCCAGCATTTT
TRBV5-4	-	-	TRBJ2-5	CASSPGWVEETQYF	TGTGCCAGCAGCCCGGGTTGGGTGGAGGAGACCCAGTACTTC
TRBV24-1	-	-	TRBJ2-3	CATSDIGSPGTDTQYF	TGTGCCACCAGTGATATCGGGAGCCCCGGCACAGATACGCAGTATTTT
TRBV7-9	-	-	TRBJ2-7	CASSWGEDEQYF	TGTGCCAGCAGCTGGGGCGAAGACGAGCAGTACTTC
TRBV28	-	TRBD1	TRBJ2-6	CASSFWAFSSGGPGANVLTF	TGTGCCAGCAGTTTCTGGGCCTTCAGCTCAGGGGGTCCTGGGGCCAACGTCCTGACTTTC
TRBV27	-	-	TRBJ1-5	CASRGDLHQPQHF	TGTGCCAGCAGAGGGGACTTACATCAGCCCCAGCATTTT
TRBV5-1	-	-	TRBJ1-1	CASSLWEANTEAFF	TGCGCCAGCAGCTTGTGGGAGGCGAACACTGAAGCTTTCTTT
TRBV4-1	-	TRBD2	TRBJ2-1	CASSQDASGATYNEQFF	TGCGCCAGCAGCCAAGATGCTAGCGGGGCCACCTACAATGAGCAGTTCTTC
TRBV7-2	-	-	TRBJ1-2	CASSSGAKGVGYTF	TGTGCCAGCAGCTCCGGAGCGAAAGGGGTTGGCTACACCTTC
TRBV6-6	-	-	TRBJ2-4	CASSYGLNKNIQYF	TGTGCCAGCAGTTACGGGCTAAACAAAAACATTCAGTACTTC
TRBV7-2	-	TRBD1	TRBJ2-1	CASSSGGTGAYNEQFF	TGTGCCAGCAGCTCGGGGGGGACAGGGGCCTACAATGAGCAGTTCTTC
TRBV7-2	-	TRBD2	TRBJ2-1	CASSRGLAGGPNEQFF	TGTGCCAGCAGCCGCGGACTAGCGGGAGGTCCCAATGAGCAGTTCTTC
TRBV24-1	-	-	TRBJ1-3	CATSDGIPGLSSSGNTIYF	TGTGCCACCAGTGATGGGATTCCGGGACTTTCGTCCTCTGGAAACACCATATATTTT
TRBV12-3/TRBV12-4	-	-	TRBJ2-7	CASSLEGLQEQYF	TGTGCCAGCAGTTTAGAAGGACTTCAAGAGCAGTACTTC
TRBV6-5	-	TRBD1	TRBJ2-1	CAKTGTGSNEQFF	TGTGCCAAAACCGGGACAGGGTCAAATGAGCAGTTCTTC
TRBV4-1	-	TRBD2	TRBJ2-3	CASSQAPWAGGPMDTQYF	TGCGCCAGCAGCCAAGCACCTTGGGCGGGAGGGCCCATGGATACGCAGTATTTT
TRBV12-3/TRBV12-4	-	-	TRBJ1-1	CASSFSGFTEAFF	TGTGCCAGCAGTTTCTCAGGGTTCACTGAAGCTTTCTTT
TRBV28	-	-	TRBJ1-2	CASSLMGARGYTF	TGTGCCAGCAGTTTAATGGGGGCAAGGGGCTACACCTTC
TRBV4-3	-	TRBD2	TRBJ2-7	CASSQDSGSPIYEQYF	TGCGCCAGCAGCCAAGACAGCGGGAGTCCAATCTACGAGCAGTACTTC
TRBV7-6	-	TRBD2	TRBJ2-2	CASSWGLAGNTGELFF	TGTGCCAGCAGCTGGGGACTAGCGGGAAACACCGGGGAGCTGTTTTTT
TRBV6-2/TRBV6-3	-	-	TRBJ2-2	CASSYAGSKNTGELFF	TGTGCCAGCAGTTACGCGGGGTCCAAGAACACCGGGGAGCTGTTTTTT
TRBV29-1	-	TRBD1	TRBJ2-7	CSVDAQGANEQYF	TGCAGCGTTGACGCGCAGGGGGCGAACGAGCAGTACTTC